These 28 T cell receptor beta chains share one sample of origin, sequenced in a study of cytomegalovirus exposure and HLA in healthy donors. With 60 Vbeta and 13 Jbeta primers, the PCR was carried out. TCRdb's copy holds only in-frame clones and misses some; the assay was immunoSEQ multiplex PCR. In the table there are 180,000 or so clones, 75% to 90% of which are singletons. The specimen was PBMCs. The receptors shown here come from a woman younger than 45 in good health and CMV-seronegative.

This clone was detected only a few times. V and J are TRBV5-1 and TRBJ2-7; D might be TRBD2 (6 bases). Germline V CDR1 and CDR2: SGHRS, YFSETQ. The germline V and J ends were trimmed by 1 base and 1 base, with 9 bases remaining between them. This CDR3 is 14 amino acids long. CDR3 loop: CASSLRRGSYEQYF. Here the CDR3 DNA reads TGCGCCAGCAGCTTGAGGAGGGGTTCCTACGAGCAGTACTTC.

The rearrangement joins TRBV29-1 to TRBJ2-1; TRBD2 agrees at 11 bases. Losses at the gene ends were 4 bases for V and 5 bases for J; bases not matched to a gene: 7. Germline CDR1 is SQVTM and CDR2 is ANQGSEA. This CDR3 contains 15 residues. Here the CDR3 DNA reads TGCAGCGTTGGATCGATACTAGCGGGAGACAATGAGCAGTTCTTC. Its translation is CSVGSILAGDNEQFF.

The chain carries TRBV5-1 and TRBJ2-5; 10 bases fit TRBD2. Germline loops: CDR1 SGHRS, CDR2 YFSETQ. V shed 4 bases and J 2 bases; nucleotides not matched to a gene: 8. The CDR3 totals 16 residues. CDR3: CASSPRAAGGQETQYF. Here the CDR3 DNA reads TGCGCCAGCAGCCCTAGGGCAGCGGGAGGGCAAGAGACCCAGTACTTC.

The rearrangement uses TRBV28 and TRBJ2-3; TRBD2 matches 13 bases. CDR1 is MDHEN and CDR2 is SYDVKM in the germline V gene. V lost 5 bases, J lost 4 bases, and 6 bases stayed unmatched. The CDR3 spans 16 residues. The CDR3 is CASSLRLAGGADTQYF. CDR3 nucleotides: TGTGCCAGCAGTCTCCGACTAGCGGGGGGTGCAGATACGCAGTATTTT.

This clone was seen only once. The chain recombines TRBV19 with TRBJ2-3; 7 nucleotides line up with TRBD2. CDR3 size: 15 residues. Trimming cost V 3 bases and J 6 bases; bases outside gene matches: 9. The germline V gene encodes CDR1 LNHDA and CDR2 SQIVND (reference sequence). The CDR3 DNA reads TGTGCCAGTAGTATTACCGGGACTAATCGGGATACGCAGTATTTT. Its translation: CASSITGTNRDTQYF. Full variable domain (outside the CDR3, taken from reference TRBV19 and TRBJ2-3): DGGITQSPKYLFRKEGQNVTLSCEQNLNHDAMYWYRQDPGQGLRLIYYSQIVNDFQKGDIAEGYSVSREKKESFPLTVTSAQKNPTAFYLCASSITGTNRDTQYFGPGTRLTVL.

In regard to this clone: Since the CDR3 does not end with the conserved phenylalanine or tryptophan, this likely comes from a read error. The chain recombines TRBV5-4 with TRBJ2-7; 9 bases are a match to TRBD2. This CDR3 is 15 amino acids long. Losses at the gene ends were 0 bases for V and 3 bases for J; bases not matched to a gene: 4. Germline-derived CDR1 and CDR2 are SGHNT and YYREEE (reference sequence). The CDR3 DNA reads TGTGCCAGCAGCTTGGCCGCGACTAGCGGCTACGAGCAGTACCTC. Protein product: CASSLAATSGYEQYL.

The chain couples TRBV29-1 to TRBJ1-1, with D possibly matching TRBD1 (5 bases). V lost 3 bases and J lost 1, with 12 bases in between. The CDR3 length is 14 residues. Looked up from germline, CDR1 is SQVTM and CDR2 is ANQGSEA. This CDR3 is CSVEFAGKNTEAFF. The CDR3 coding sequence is TGCAGCGTTGAGTTTGCAGGGAAGAACACTGAAGCTTTCTTT.

Here the CDR3 reads CASSDRRQVNYEQYF. The CDR3 nucleotides read TGTGCCAGCAGTGACCGGAGACAGGTGAACTACGAGCAGTACTTC. The V call is TRBV2, the J call TRBJ2-5; perhaps TRBD1 as D (6 bases). The DNA end lines up better with TRBJ2-7; the J call may be wrong. CDR1 and CDR2 from the germline V gene are SNHLY and FYNNEI. This CDR3 is 15 amino acids long.

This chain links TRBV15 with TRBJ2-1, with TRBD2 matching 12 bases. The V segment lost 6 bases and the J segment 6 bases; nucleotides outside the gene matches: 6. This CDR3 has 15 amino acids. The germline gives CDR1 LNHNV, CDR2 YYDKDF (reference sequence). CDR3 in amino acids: CATRTGLAGPNEQFF. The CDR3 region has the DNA TGTGCCACCAGGACGGGACTAGCGGGCCCCAATGAGCAGTTCTTC.

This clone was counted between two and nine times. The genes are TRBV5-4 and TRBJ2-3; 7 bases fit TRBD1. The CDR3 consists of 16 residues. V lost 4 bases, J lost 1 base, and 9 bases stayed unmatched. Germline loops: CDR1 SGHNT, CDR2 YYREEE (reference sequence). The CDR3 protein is CASSQPRDSGTDTQYF. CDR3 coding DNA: TGTGCCAGCAGCCAGCCACGGGACAGCGGCACAGATACGCAGTATTTT. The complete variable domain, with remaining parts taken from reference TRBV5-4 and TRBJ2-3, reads ETGVTQSPTHLIKTRGQQVTLRCSSQSGHNTVSWYQQALGQGPQFIFQYYREEENGRGNFPPRFSGLQFPNYSSELNVNALELDDSALYLCASSQPRDSGTDTQYFGPGTRLTVL.

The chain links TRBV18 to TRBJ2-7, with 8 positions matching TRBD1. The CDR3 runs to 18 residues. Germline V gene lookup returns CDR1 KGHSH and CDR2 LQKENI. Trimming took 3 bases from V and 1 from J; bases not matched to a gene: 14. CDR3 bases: TGTGCCAGCTCACCTTATAGGGACAGGCCCTCGATATCCTACGAGCAGTACTTC. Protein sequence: CASSPYRDRPSISYEQYF.

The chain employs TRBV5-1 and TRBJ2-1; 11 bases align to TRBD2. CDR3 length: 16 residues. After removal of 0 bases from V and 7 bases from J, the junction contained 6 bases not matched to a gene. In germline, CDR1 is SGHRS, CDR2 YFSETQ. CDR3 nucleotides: TGCGCCAGCAGCTTGGTGGTAGCGGGAGGGCAGAATGAGCAGTTCTTC. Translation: CASSLVVAGGQNEQFF.

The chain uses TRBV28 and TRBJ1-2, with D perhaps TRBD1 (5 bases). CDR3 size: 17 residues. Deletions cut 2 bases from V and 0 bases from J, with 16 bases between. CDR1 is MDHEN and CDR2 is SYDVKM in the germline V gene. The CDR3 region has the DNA TGTGCCAGCAGTTTAGGGCGTGGGGCCAACTCTAACTATGGCTACACCTTC. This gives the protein CASSLGRGANSNYGYTF.

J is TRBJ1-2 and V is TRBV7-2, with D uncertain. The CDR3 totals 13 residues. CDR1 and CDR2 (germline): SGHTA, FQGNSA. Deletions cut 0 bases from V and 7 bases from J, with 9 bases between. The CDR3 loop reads CASSLAWGAGYTF. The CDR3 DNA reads TGTGCCAGCAGCTTAGCGTGGGGAGCTGGCTACACCTTC. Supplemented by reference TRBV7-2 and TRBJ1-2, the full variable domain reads GAGVSQSPSNKVTEKGKDVELRCDPISGHTALYWYRQSLGQGLEFLIYFQGNSAPDKSGLPSDRFSAERTGGSVSTLTIQRTQQEDSAVYLCASSLAWGAGYTFGSGTRLTVV.

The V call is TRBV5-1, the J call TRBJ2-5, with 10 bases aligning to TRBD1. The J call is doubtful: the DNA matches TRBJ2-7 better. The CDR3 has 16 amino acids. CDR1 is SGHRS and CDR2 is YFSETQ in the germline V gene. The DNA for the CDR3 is TGCGCCAGCAGCTTACGACAGGGGGCGCGGACCTACGAGCAGTACTTC. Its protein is CASSLRQGARTYEQYF.

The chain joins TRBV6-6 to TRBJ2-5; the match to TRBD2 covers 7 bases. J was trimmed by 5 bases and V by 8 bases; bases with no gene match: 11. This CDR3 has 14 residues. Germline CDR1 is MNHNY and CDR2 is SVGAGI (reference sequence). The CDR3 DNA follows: TGTGCCAGCCGTCGGGGCGGGAGTGGGGAGACCCAGTACTTC. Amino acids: CASRRGGSGETQYF.

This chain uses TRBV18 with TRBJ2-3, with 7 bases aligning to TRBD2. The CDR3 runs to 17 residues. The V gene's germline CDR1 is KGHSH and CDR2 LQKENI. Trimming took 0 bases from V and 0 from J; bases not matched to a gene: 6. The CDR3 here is CASSPPRLAFSTDTQYF. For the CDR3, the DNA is TGTGCCAGCTCACCACCGAGACTAGCCTTTAGCACAGATACGCAGTATTTT.

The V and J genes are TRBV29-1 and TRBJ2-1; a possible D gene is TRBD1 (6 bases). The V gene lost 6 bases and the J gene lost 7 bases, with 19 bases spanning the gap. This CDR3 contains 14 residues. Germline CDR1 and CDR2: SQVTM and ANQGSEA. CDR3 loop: CSVPGQGFRNEQFF. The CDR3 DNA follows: TGCAGCGTCCCCGGCCAGGGGTTTCGTAATGAGCAGTTCTTC.

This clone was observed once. DNA for the CDR3: TGCGCCAGCAGCTTGGCAGGGGAGTCCCGGAGTGAGCAGTTCTTC. Translating gives CASSLAGESRSEQFF. The chain carries TRBV5-1 and TRBJ2-1; the D gene is possibly TRBD1 (6 bases). Looked up from germline, CDR1 is SGHRS and CDR2 is YFSETQ. Trimming pared 0 bases from V and 9 bases from J, leaving 16 bases between. The CDR3 is made up of 15 amino acids.

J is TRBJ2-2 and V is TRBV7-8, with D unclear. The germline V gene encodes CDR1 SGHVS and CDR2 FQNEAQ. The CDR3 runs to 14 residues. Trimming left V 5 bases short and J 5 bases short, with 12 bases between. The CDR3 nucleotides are TGTGCCAGCAGCCTTTTTCTAGGAACCGGGGAGCTGTTTTTT. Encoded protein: CASSLFLGTGELFF.

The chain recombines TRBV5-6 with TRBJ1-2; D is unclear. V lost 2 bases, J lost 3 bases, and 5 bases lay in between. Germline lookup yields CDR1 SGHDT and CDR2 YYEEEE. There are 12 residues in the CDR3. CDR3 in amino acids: CASSFLDYGYTF. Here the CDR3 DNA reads TGTGCCAGCAGCTTTCTAGACTATGGCTACACCTTC.

CDR3: CASSPTPGTGGNYNGYTF. The CDR3 DNA follows: TGTGCCAGCTCACCGACACCCGGGACAGGGGGAAATTATAATGGCTACACCTTC. The chain couples TRBV18 to TRBJ1-2, with 11 bases aligning to TRBD1. Trimming took 3 bases from V and 6 from J; bases not matched to a gene: 15. Germline V gene data show CDR1 as KGHSH and CDR2 as LQKENI. The length of the CDR3 is 18 residues.

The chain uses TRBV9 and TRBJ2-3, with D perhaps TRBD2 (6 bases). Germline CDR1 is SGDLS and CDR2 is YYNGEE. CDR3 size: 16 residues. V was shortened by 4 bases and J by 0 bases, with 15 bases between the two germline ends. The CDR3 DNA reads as TGTGCCAGCAGCCCCCACGGAGGGGACAGCACAGATACGCAGTATTTT. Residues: CASSPHGGDSTDTQYF. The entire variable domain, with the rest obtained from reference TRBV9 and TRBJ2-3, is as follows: DSGVTQTPKHLITATGQRVTLRCSPRSGDLSVYWYQQSLDQGLQFLIQYYNGEERAKGNILERFSAQQFPDLHSELNLSSLELGDSALYFCASSPHGGDSTDTQYFGPGTRLTVL.

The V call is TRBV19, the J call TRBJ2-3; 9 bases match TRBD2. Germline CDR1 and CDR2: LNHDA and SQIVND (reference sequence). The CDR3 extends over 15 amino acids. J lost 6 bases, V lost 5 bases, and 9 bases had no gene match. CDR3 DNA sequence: TGTGCCAGTAGTCTTAGACTAGCGGTTAGGGATACGCAGTATTTT. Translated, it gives CASSLRLAVRDTQYF.

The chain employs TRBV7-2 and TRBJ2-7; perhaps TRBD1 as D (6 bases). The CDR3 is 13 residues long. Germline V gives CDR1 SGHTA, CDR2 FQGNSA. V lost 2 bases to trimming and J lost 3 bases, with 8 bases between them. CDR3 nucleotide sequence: TGTGCCAGCAGCTTATCGGACAGCTACGAGCAGTACTTC. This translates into CASSLSDSYEQYF.

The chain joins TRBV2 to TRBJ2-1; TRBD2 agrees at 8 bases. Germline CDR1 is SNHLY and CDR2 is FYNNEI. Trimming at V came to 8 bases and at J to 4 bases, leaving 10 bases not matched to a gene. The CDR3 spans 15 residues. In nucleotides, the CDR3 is TGTGCCAGCTCCCCGGGGGGCGGGGGGTACAATGAGCAGTTCTTC. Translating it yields CASSPGGGGYNEQFF.

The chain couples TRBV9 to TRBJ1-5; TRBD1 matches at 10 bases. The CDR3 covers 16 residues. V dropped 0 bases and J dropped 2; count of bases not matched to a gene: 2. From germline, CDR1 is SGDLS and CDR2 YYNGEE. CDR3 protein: CASSVEGTGGNQPQHF. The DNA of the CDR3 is TGTGCCAGCAGCGTAGAGGGGACAGGGGGCAATCAGCCCCAGCATTTT.

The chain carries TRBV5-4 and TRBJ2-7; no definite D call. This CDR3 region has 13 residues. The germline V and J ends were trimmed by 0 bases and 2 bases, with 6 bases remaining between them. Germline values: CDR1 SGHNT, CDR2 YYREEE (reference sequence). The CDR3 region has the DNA TGTGCCAGCAGCTTGGACGGTACCTACGAGCAGTACTTC. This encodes CASSLDGTYEQYF.